What follows are 9 T cell receptor beta chains derived from one specimen sequenced in a study of cytomegalovirus exposure and HLA in healthy donors. In the PCR, 60 Vbeta and 13 Jbeta primers were used. Sequencing used immunoSEQ multiplex PCR; TCRdb keeps in-frame clones, though not all of them. This sample has about 140,000 clones, with roughly four fifths found just once. The sequenced sample consisted of PBMCs. All receptors derive from a woman in her forties in good health and CMV-seronegative.

The chain links TRBV5-1 to TRBJ2-7; TRBD2 matches at 7 bases. V was pared by 0 bases and J by 4 bases, with 10 bases of the junction left unmatched. This CDR3 region has 16 residues. Per germline, CDR1 SGHRS and CDR2 YFSETQ. The CDR3 spells CASSLGTRLGEYEQYF. CDR3 DNA: TGCGCCAGCAGCTTGGGGACTAGATTAGGAGAGTACGAGCAGTACTTC.

The chain combines TRBV10-2 with TRBJ1-1; D possibly corresponds to TRBD1 (5 bases). Trimming took off 5 bases at V and 2 bases at J, with 9 bases between the two ends. The germline gives CDR1 WSHSY, CDR2 SAAADI. The CDR3 sequence is 13 residues long. The CDR3 nucleotides are TGCGCCAGCAGTTTTCAGGGAAACACTGAAGCTTTCTTT. This encodes CASSFQGNTEAFF.

The chain is built from TRBV9 and TRBJ1-5; possible D gene TRBD1, 5 bases. The germline V gene has CDR1 SGDLS and CDR2 YYNGEE. V gave up 3 bases and J gave up 4 bases, with 14 bases separating them. The CDR3 has 15 residues. In nucleotides, the CDR3 is TGTGCCAGCAGCGCAGGGCCTTTCGGAAATCAGCCCCAGCATTTT. Translation: CASSAGPFGNQPQHF.

This sequence joins TRBV15 and TRBJ1-2; 9 nucleotides align to TRBD1. The CDR3 contains 17 residues. Germline CDR1 LNHNV, CDR2 YYDKDF (reference sequence). Losses at the gene ends were 0 bases for V and 8 bases for J; bases not matched to a gene: 13. CDR3 protein: CATSRDSLTGGALGYTF. CDR3 sequence (DNA): TGTGCCACCAGCAGAGACTCTTTAACAGGGGGCGCGCTGGGCTACACCTTC.

CDR3 region: CASSNTRTSGHNEQFF. The CDR3 DNA is TGTGCCAGTTCCAATACCCGGACTAGCGGGCACAATGAGCAGTTCTTC. The rearrangement uses TRBV19 and TRBJ2-1; TRBD2 matches at 11 bases. Germline V gene data show CDR1 as LNHDA and CDR2 as SQIVND (reference sequence). The CDR3 loop spans 16 amino acids. The ends lost 8 bases at V and 5 bases at J; junction bases unmatched: 11.

This clone was detected only a few times. The chain uses TRBV27 and TRBJ1-6; TRBD1 aligns across 7 bases. CDR1 and CDR2 (germline): MNHEY, SMNVEV (reference sequence). The CDR3 is 15 residues long. Trimming at V came to 8 bases and at J to 7 bases, leaving 11 bases not matched to a gene. The CDR3 sequence: CASGRGRDSNSPLHF. CDR3 bases: TGTGCCAGCGGGAGAGGCCGGGACAGCAATTCACCCCTCCACTTT.

The CDR3 loop is CSGRRGTDYGYTF. CDR3 DNA: TGCAGCGGCCGCAGGGGAACAGACTATGGCTACACCTTC. The chain uses TRBV29-1 and TRBJ1-2; possible D gene TRBD1, 6 bases. The CDR3 is 13 amino acids. Trimming left V 7 bases short and J 3 bases short, with 15 bases between. Per germline, CDR1 SQVTM and CDR2 ANQGSEA.

The table lists this clone with a count of one. The rearrangement joins TRBV27 to TRBJ2-7; 10 bases are a match to TRBD2. Germline V gene data show CDR1 as MNHEY and CDR2 as SMNVEV (reference sequence). J gave up 3 bases and V 0 bases, and 2 bases lay outside the gene matches. The CDR3 runs to 15 residues. DNA for the CDR3: TGTGCCAGCAGTTTATCACTAGCGGGAATCTACGAGCAGTACTTC. Translating gives CASSLSLAGIYEQYF.

The chain is built from TRBV7-3 and TRBJ2-2; D unclear. This CDR3 has 14 residues. The germline gives CDR1 SGHTA, CDR2 FQGTGA. V was shortened by 4 bases and J by 1 base, with 7 bases between the two germline ends. CDR3 DNA sequence: TGTGCCAGCAGCTCTTCGGGGAACACCGGGGAGCTGTTTTTT. As protein: CASSSSGNTGELFF.